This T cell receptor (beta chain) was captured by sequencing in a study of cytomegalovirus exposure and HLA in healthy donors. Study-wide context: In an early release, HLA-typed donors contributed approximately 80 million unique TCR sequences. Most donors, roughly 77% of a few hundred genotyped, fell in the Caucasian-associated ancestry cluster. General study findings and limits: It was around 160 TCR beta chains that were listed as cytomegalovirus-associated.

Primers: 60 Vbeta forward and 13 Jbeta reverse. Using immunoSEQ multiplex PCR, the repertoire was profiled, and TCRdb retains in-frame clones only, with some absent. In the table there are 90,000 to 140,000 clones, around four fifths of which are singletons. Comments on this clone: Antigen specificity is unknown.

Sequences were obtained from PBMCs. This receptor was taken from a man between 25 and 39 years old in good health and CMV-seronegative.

Here the CDR3 reads CASSHPGDYGYTF. CDR3 in DNA: TGCGCCAGCAGCCACCCAGGTGACTATGGCTACACCTTC. The J gene is TRBJ1-2, the V gene TRBV4-1; D ambiguous. The germline V and J ends were trimmed by 3 bases and 3 bases, with 8 bases remaining between them. Germline CDR1 is MGHRA and CDR2 is YSYEKL. This CDR3 has 13 amino acids.